Following are 4 T cell receptor beta chains from one sample sequenced in a study of T-cell memory formation after mild COVID-19. TCRdb used MiXCR to reprocess the 5' RACE reads, holding one entry per CDR3 protein. The sample has tens of thousands of distinct CDR3 sequences; around 12% are singletons. Sequences were obtained from PBMCs or a T cell subset sorted from them (not recorded which). These TCRs come from a man aged 18 to 30 who had mild COVID-19 (a few samples of this study predate the infection). Cell type and time point are not known.

This sequence joins TRBV20-1 and TRBJ1-1, with no clear D. Germline CDR1 is DFQATT and CDR2 is SNEGSKA (reference sequence). The CDR3 contains 11 residues. The V end lost 5 bases, the J end lost 10 bases, and 14 bases lay between the germline ends. CDR3: CSAERGAGAFF. The CDR3 DNA reads TGCAGTGCTGAACGGGGTGCGGGAGCTTTCTTT.

This clonotype was seen more than once but under ten times. This rearrangement joins TRBV11-2 to TRBJ2-5, with D unclear. The germline V and J ends were trimmed by 4 bases and 7 bases, with 7 bases remaining between them. Per the germline V gene, CDR1 is SGHAT and CDR2 is FQNNGV. The CDR3 consists of 11 residues. CDR3 in DNA: TGTGCCAGCAGCTCCCGCCGGACCCAGTACTTC. Its protein product is CASSSRRTQYF. The full variable domain, its missing parts supplied by reference TRBV11-2 and TRBJ2-5, is EAGVAQSPRYKIIEKRQSVAFWCNPISGHATLYWYQQILGQGPKLLIQFQNNGVVDDSQLPKDRFSAERLKGVDSTLKIQPAKLEDSAVYLCASSSRRTQYFGPGTRLLVL.

This clonotype is classed as medium-sized. V and J are TRBV18 and TRBJ2-3; 9 positions match TRBD1. The CDR3 loop spans 16 amino acids. The J segment lost 0 bases and the V segment lost 5 bases, leaving 6 bases of the junction unmatched. Germline CDR1 KGHSH, CDR2 LQKENI. The CDR3: CASSAQGADSTDTQYF. The CDR3 DNA sequence: TGTGCCAGCTCAGCACAGGGGGCGGATAGCACAGATACGCAGTATTTT.

J is TRBJ1-1 and V is TRBV7-8; D perhaps matches TRBD1 (6 bases). The length of the CDR3 is 14 residues. The germline V gene encodes CDR1 SGHVS and CDR2 FQNEAQ. Trimming took 1 base from V and 3 from J, leaving 9 bases between them. CDR3 sequence (DNA): TGTGCCAGCAGCTTAGTCGCAGGGGACACTGAAGCTTTCTTT. Residues: CASSLVAGDTEAFF.